What follows are 32 T cell receptor beta chains derived from one specimen sequenced in a study of OX40 agonist ivuxolimab in advanced cancers. Repertoires were generated with immunoSEQ multiplex PCR, while TCRdb's copy carries only in-frame clones and drops some. The sample carries about 55,000 clones, approximately 88% recorded once. Sequencing used CD4+ or CD8+ T cells sorted from blood, obtained in a trial of the OX40 agonist ivuxolimab. The receptors originated from an adult with an advanced solid tumor such as melanoma, head and neck, liver or kidney cancer.

V is TRBV7-2 and J is TRBJ1-5; a weak D match, TRBD1 (6 bases). With 1 base removed from V and 4 bases from J, the gap between germline ends came to 23 bases. This CDR3 region has 19 residues. Per the germline V gene, CDR1 is SGHTA and CDR2 is FQGNSA. CDR3 nucleotides: TGTGCCAGCAGCTTAGAGGGACACGCGAATCCTAGCGATAATCAGCCCCAGCATTTT. This sequence encodes CASSLEGHANPSDNQPQHF.

The J gene is TRBJ2-7, the V gene TRBV6-6; D uncertain. Trimming took off 0 bases at V and 7 bases at J, with 10 bases between the two ends. CDR1 is MNHNY and CDR2 is SVGAGI in the germline V gene (reference sequence). The CDR3 totals 13 residues. Here the CDR3 DNA reads TGTGCCAGCAGTTACTCGTTTCCTGGAGAGCAGTACTTC. Translation: CASSYSFPGEQYF.

This rearrangement joins TRBV7-8 to TRBJ1-2; 7 bases fit TRBD1. The CDR3 runs 15 residues. After removal of 1 base from V and 2 bases from J, the junction contained 4 bases not matched to a gene. Germline CDR1 and CDR2: SGHVS and FQNEAQ. DNA for the CDR3: TGTGCCAGCAGCTTAGGGCCCAGGGGGAACTATGGCTACACCTTC. Protein product: CASSLGPRGNYGYTF.

Only one count was recorded for this clone. The chain is built from TRBV12-5 and TRBJ1-2; D is perhaps TRBD1 (5 bases). The length of the CDR3 is 14 residues. In germline, CDR1 is LGHNT, CDR2 FRNRAP. Trimming removed 3 bases at V and 2 bases at J, with 10 bases between. CDR3 residues: CASGLSGPNYGYTF. For the CDR3, the DNA is TGTGCTAGTGGTTTATCGGGACCGAACTATGGCTACACCTTC. The variable domain in full, with the rest retrieved from reference TRBV12-5 and TRBJ1-2, is DARVTQTPRHKVTEMGQEVTMRCQPILGHNTVFWYRQTMMQGLELLAYFRNRAPLDDSGMPKDRFSAEMPDATLATLKIQPSEPRDSAVYFCASGLSGPNYGYTFGSGTRLTVV.

The chain has TRBV29-1 and TRBJ2-1, with 10 bases aligning to TRBD2. This CDR3 has 12 residues. Germline-derived CDR1 and CDR2 are SQVTM and ANQGSEA. With V trimmed by 7 bases and J by 16 bases, 13 bases remained unmatched. The CDR3 sequence: CSGGLSGRAIFF. As DNA, the CDR3 is TGCAGCGGGGGACTAAGCGGGAGGGCCATATTCTTC.

In its sample, this clone was seen once. The chain has TRBV11-3 and TRBJ2-5; the D is unclear. TRBJ2-7 matches the DNA end more closely, so the J call is doubtful. CDR3 length: 14 residues. Germline CDR1 is SGHNT and CDR2 is YENEEA. CDR3 sequence: CASSLVIRPYEQYF. The CDR3 coding sequence is TGTGCCAGCAGCTTAGTAATTCGGCCCTACGAGCAGTACTTC.

The chain carries TRBV5-1 and TRBJ2-1; D gene unclear. CDR1 and CDR2 from the germline V gene are SGHRS and YFSETQ. The CDR3 is 19 residues long. Between the trimmed V and J ends, which lost 4 bases and 5 bases, there was a span of 28 bases. CDR3 DNA sequence: TGCGCCAGCAGCGCCGTGGCATCTGTATTCTACGCGGAGCACAATGAGCAGTTCTTC. Residues: CASSAVASVFYAEHNEQFF.

V usage is TRBV19 and J usage is TRBJ1-1, with D perhaps matching TRBD1 (5 bases). Germline values: CDR1 LNHDA, CDR2 SQIVND (reference sequence). This CDR3 is built from 15 residues. The V end lost 3 bases, the J end lost 2 bases, and 13 bases lay between the germline ends. The CDR3 nucleotides read TGTGCCAGTAGTATTTGGGGCAGGGAAAACACTGAAGCTTTCTTT. This translates into CASSIWGRENTEAFF.

The chain is built from TRBV21-1 and TRBJ1-1; TRBD1, the table's D call, lacks a check against the DNA. TRBV21-1 is classified as a pseudogene. The CDR3 totals 19 residues. The CDR3 nucleotides are TGTGCCAGCAGCATGAGACCGGGACAGGCGATTGGTATGAACACTGAAGCTTTCTTT. Protein product: CASSMRPGQAIGMNTEAFF.

DNA of the CDR3: TGTGCCAGCAGTGAATGGGGGGAGGCACAGCCCCAGCATTTT. Translation: CASSEWGEAQPQHF. V is TRBV25-1 and J is TRBJ1-5; a possible D gene is TRBD1 (5 bases). Trimming shortened V by 1 base and J by 7 bases, and 11 bases separated the two germline ends. The CDR3 sequence is 14 residues long. Germline CDR1 is MGHDK and CDR2 is SYGVNS.

J is TRBJ2-7 and V is TRBV2, with D unclear. V dropped 4 bases and J dropped 0 bases, with 7 bases sitting between them. This CDR3 spans 13 amino acids. Looked up from germline, CDR1 is SNHLY and CDR2 is FYNNEI. The CDR3 is CASSVHISYEQYF. Written as DNA, the CDR3 is TGTGCCAGCAGTGTACATATCTCCTACGAGCAGTACTTC. Full variable domain (remainder filled in from reference TRBV2 and TRBJ2-7): EPEVTQTPSHQVTQMGQEVILRCVPISNHLYFYWYRQILGQKVEFLVSFYNNEISEKSEIFDDQFSVERPDGSNFTLKIRSTKLEDSAMYFCASSVHISYEQYFGPGTRLTVT.

The J gene is TRBJ2-5, the V gene TRBV19; 11 bases are shared with TRBD2. The length of the CDR3 is 16 residues. J was trimmed by 4 bases and V by 5 bases; bases with no gene match: 9. The V gene's germline CDR1 is LNHDA and CDR2 SQIVND (reference sequence). The DNA of the CDR3 is TGTGCCAGTAGTCCAATAACTAGCGGGAGACCAGAGACCCAGTACTTC. Its protein is CASSPITSGRPETQYF.

The chain links TRBV19 to TRBJ2-1; 10 bases agree with TRBD2. Losses at the gene ends were 6 bases for V and 8 bases for J; bases not matched to a gene: 10. Germline V gene lookup returns CDR1 LNHDA and CDR2 SQIVND (reference sequence). The CDR3 totals 15 residues. Written as DNA, the CDR3 is TGTGCCAGTAGACAGATAGCGGGAGGTCAGGATGAGCAGTTCTTC. Translation: CASRQIAGGQDEQFF.

The gene calls are TRBV10-3 and TRBJ1-5; possibly TRBD1 for D (6 bases). This CDR3 comprises 15 residues. Between the trimmed V and J ends, which lost 3 bases and 1 base, there was a span of 10 bases. Germline V lookup: CDR1 ENHRY, CDR2 SYGVKD. The CDR3 loop is CAISENQGSNQPQHF. The DNA for the CDR3 is TGTGCCATCAGTGAAAACCAGGGGAGCAATCAGCCCCAGCATTTT.

The CDR3, as DNA: TGTGCCAGCAGCTTCGGGGGCAGGGATAATTCACCCCTCCACTTT. Translation: CASSFGGRDNSPLHF. This chain links TRBV5-4 with TRBJ1-6; D is possibly TRBD1 (6 bases). Trimming left V 2 bases short and J 5 bases short, with 11 bases between. This CDR3 comprises 15 residues. The V gene's germline CDR1 is SGHNT and CDR2 YYREEE (reference sequence).

The chain recombines TRBV7-2 with TRBJ2-3; TRBD2 matches at 10 bases. CDR3 length: 17 residues. CDR1 is SGHTA, CDR2 FQGNSA, per germline. V lost 0 bases, J lost 3 bases, and 6 bases stayed unmatched. In DNA, the CDR3 is TGTGCCAGCAGCTTAGCGCAAGCGGGAGGGAGAACAGATACGCAGTATTTT. Translation gives CASSLAQAGGRTDTQYF.

The chain links TRBV15 to TRBJ2-3; 10 nucleotides match TRBD2. Germline V gene data show CDR1 as LNHNV and CDR2 as YYDKDF (reference sequence). The CDR3 totals 16 residues. Losses at the gene ends were 0 bases for V and 6 bases for J; bases not matched to a gene: 6. DNA of the CDR3: TGTGCCACCAGCAGAGAGGCTAGCGGGAGTCTTGATACGCAGTATTTT. It encodes CATSREASGSLDTQYF. The whole variable domain, remainder taken from reference TRBV15 and TRBJ2-3, is DAMVIQNPRYQVTQFGKPVTLSCSQTLNHNVMYWYQQKSSQAPKLLFHYYDKDFNNEADTPDNFQSRRPNTSFCFLDIRSPGLGDTAMYLCATSREASGSLDTQYFGPGTRLTVL.

The gene calls are TRBV10-3 and TRBJ2-2; D might be TRBD2 (6 bases). The CDR3 covers 14 residues. The V and J ends lost 10 bases and 3 bases respectively, with 15 bases between them. CDR1 is ENHRY and CDR2 is SYGVKD in the germline V gene. The CDR3 loop is CATAGLDYTGELFF. CDR3 in DNA: TGTGCCACCGCGGGGCTGGATTACACCGGGGAGCTGTTTTTT.

The gene calls are TRBV18 and TRBJ1-2, with unresolved D. This CDR3 contains 16 residues. Germline V gene sequence: CDR1 KGHSH, CDR2 LQKENI. V lost 2 bases, J lost 5 bases, and 18 bases lay in between. CDR3 coding DNA: TGTGCCAGCTCACCAGAGGCAGGTGTGGACCAGTATGGCTACACCTTC. Translating gives CASSPEAGVDQYGYTF.

This clone was observed once. The chain is built from TRBV18 and TRBJ2-1; D is unclear. Germline V gives CDR1 KGHSH, CDR2 LQKENI. The CDR3 runs 12 residues. V gave up 1 base and J gave up 6 bases, with 4 bases separating them. CDR3 nucleotides: TGTGCCAGCTCACCACTTGGCAATGAGCAGTTCTTC. Its translation: CASSPLGNEQFF.

The V and J genes are TRBV7-5 and TRBJ2-7; the D call in the table, TRBD1, was not verified against the DNA. TRBV7-5 is marked as a pseudogene. The CDR3 is made up of 14 amino acids. Here the CDR3 DNA reads TGTGTCAGAAGCCCGGGACAGGCCTACTACGAGCAGTACTTC. Its protein product is CVRSPGQAYYEQYF.

V usage is TRBV7-9 and J usage is TRBJ2-1; D might be TRBD2 (5 bases). The V gene's germline CDR1 is SEHNR and CDR2 FQNEAQ (reference sequence). The CDR3 is 16 residues long. V was clipped by 8 bases and J by 0 bases, with 17 bases between them. The chain's CDR3 is CASPSAGRSSYNEQFF. The DNA for the CDR3 is TGTGCCAGCCCCTCCGCGGGCCGAAGCTCCTACAATGAGCAGTTCTTC.

The chain couples TRBV5-4 to TRBJ1-1; D ambiguous. The CDR3 extends over 15 amino acids. Trimming shortened V by 0 bases and J by 0 bases, and 9 bases separated the two germline ends. The germline V gene has CDR1 SGHNT and CDR2 YYREEE (reference sequence). The CDR3 bases are TGTGCCAGCAGCTTGGCCTTGGGGATGAACACTGAAGCTTTCTTT. This encodes CASSLALGMNTEAFF.

This clone is medium-sized in the sample. The genes are TRBV6-1 and TRBJ2-7; D possibly matches TRBD1 or TRBD2 (5 bases each). This CDR3 has 14 residues. Trimming stripped 0 bases from V and 3 bases from J, with 9 bases between. Looked up from germline, CDR1 is MNHNS and CDR2 is SASEGT. DNA of the CDR3: TGTGCCAGCAGTGAAGCGGGGACGGTCTACGAGCAGTACTTC. This codes for CASSEAGTVYEQYF.

The V and J genes are TRBV30 and TRBJ1-5; 10 positions match TRBD1. Per germline, CDR1 GTSNPN and CDR2 SVGIG (reference sequence). The CDR3 length is 16 residues. The trim removed 3 bases at V and 7 bases at J, leaving 12 bases unmatched. CDR3 coding DNA: TGTGCCTGGAGATCCGTCTCCGGGACAGGGGACCAGCCCCAGCATTTT. It yields the protein CAWRSVSGTGDQPQHF.

The chain carries TRBV7-2 and TRBJ1-2; unclear D gene. The CDR3 length is 12 residues. The germline V gene has CDR1 SGHTA and CDR2 FQGNSA. Trimming removed 0 bases from V and 8 bases from J, with 7 bases in between. CDR3 protein: CASSLASGGYTF. Here the CDR3 DNA reads TGTGCCAGCAGCTTAGCTTCGGGCGGCTACACCTTC.

This chain links TRBV7-2 with TRBJ1-1; a possible D gene is TRBD1 (6 bases). V was pared by 2 bases and J by 5 bases, with 12 bases between. The CDR3 is 14 amino acids. Germline V lookup: CDR1 SGHTA, CDR2 FQGNSA. DNA of the CDR3: TGTGCCAGCAGCTTAAACAGGGTGTTAACTGAAGCTTTCTTT. Protein product: CASSLNRVLTEAFF.

The chain uses TRBV6-1 and TRBJ2-7; no definite D call. Looked up from germline, CDR1 is MNHNS and CDR2 is SASEGT. CDR3 length: 17 residues. Trimming removed 2 bases from V and 6 bases from J, with 23 bases in between. This CDR3 reads CASSEIKNSVLPLEQYF. Here the CDR3 DNA reads TGTGCCAGCAGTGAAATAAAGAACAGCGTTTTGCCACTCGAGCAGTACTTC.

The gene calls are TRBV7-3 and TRBJ2-7, with D maybe TRBD1 (5 bases). V lost 2 bases and J 6 bases, leaving 11 bases between the germline ends. The CDR3 is made up of 13 amino acids. Germline CDR1 is SGHTA and CDR2 is FQGTGA. The CDR3: CASSLLGVSEQYF. CDR3 DNA: TGTGCCAGCAGCTTATTAGGGGTATCCGAGCAGTACTTC. The whole variable domain, remainder taken from reference TRBV7-3 and TRBJ2-7, is GAGVSQTPSNKVTEKGKYVELRCDPISGHTALYWYRQSLGQGPEFLIYFQGTGAADDSGLPNDRFFAVRPEGSVSTLKIQRTERGDSAVYLCASSLLGVSEQYFGPGTRLTVT.

The chain combines TRBV7-3 with TRBJ2-3; TRBD2 agrees at 8 bases. V dropped 4 bases and J dropped 4; count of bases not matched to a gene: 10. The CDR3 has 16 residues. CDR1 and CDR2 (germline): SGHTA, FQGTGA. CDR3 amino acids: CASSSGLAGRADTQYF. In nucleotides, the CDR3 is TGTGCCAGCAGCTCCGGTCTAGCGGGTCGGGCAGATACGCAGTATTTT.

This chain connects TRBV27 to TRBJ1-2; D remains ambiguous. This CDR3 spans 14 amino acids. Trimming took off 3 bases at V and 0 bases at J, with 8 bases between the two ends. Germline-derived CDR1 and CDR2 are MNHEY and SMNVEV (reference sequence). DNA for the CDR3: TGTGCCAGCAGTTTGCGCGGGACTAACTATGGCTACACCTTC. This sequence encodes CASSLRGTNYGYTF.

The chain uses TRBV4-3 and TRBJ2-3, with TRBD2 matching 7 bases. The V gene end was trimmed by 1 base and the J gene end by 5 bases; junction bases not matched to a gene: 6. Germline V gene lookup returns CDR1 LGHNA and CDR2 YSLEER. The length of the CDR3 is 15 residues. The chain's CDR3 is CASSQAGGGGDTQYF. The CDR3 coding sequence is TGCGCCAGCAGCCAAGCGGGAGGAGGTGGAGATACGCAGTATTTT.